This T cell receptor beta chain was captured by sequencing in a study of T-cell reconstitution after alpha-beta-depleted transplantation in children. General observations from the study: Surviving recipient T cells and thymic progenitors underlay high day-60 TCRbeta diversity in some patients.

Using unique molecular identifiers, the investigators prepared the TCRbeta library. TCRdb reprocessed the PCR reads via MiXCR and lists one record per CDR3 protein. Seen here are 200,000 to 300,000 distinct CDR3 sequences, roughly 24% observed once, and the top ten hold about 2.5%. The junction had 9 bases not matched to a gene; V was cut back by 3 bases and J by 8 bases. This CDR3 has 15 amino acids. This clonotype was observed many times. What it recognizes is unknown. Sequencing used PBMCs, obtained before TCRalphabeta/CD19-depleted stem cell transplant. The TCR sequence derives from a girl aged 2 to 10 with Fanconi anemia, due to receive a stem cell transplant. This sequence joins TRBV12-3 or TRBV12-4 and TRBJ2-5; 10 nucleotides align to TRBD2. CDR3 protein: CASSLSGGVALTQYF. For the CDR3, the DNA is TGTGCCAGCAGTTTGAGCGGGGGGGTAGCCCTCACCCAGTACTTC.